Here is one TCR beta chain with its context. Its specificity is unknown. The record originates from a study of cytomegalovirus exposure and HLA in healthy donors. In the study overall: The Caucasian-associated ancestry cluster held roughly 80% of some 420 genotyped donors. The study, taken as a whole, reports: Links to common viral pathogens appeared, in a later analysis, for several of the most significant clusters. TRBV6-2, TRBV6-3 and some other V segments were excluded as indistinguishable. A later analysis linked a missense DCLRE1C variant to TCR beta V- and J-gene trimming.

PCR employed 60 Vbeta and 13 Jbeta primers. Only in-frame clones appear in the TCRdb table, and some are missing; sequencing was by immunoSEQ multiplex PCR. This table has about 240,000 clones, more than 70% appearing once. Trimming took 1 base from V and 5 from J; bases not matched to a gene: 12. Germline V gene lookup returns CDR1 SGDLS and CDR2 YYNGEE. This CDR3 is 18 amino acids long. The sequenced sample was PBMCs. The origin of this receptor is a boy between 10 and 17 years old in good health and CMV-seronegative. The chain is built from TRBV9 and TRBJ2-5, with TRBD2 identical over 12 bases. For the CDR3, the DNA is TGTGCCAGCAGCGTATCCCGGTGGGTGACTAGCGGGAGTGAGACCCAGTACTTC. Encoded protein: CASSVSRWVTSGSETQYF.